These T cell receptor beta chains were read from a single sample in a study of regulatory T cells in long-lasting Graves disease. TCRdb independently ran MiXCR on the multiplex PCR reads; one entry per CDR3 protein. The table has 550,000 to 650,000 distinct CDR3 sequences, roughly 16% seen once. Another study also made use of these data, one on T cells in Graves' hyperthyroidism and ophthalmopathy.

The source was peripheral blood mononuclear cells (PBMCs), collected at new diagnosis, from a patient treated with antithyroid drugs. The receptors come from a man younger than 35 with Graves disease. Each CDR3 is given with its conserved first and last residue. Each record gives: D gene, J gene, V gene, clone size, CDR3 protein, CDR3 DNA. The D gene is left open where the match is weak. Clone size is given for some rows only: seen once, a few or many times, or a class if the clone is expanded.

>.|TRBJ1-1|TRBV5-1|few
CASSLERGRNTEAFF
TGCGCCAGCAGCTTGGAACGGGGAAGGAACACTGAAGCTTTCTTT
>.|TRBJ1-5|TRBV27|few
CASSLGGPLNQPQHF
TGTGCCAGCAGTTTGGGAGGGCCACTAAATCAGCCCCAGCATTTT
>.|TRBJ1-2|TRBV13|few
CASGAKGARSYGYTF
TGTGCCAGCGGGGCGAAAGGGGCTAGAAGCTATGGCTACACCTTC
>TRBD2|TRBJ2-3|TRBV11-2|many
CASSDLRGGSTDTQYF
TGTGCCAGCAGCGACCTTCGGGGGGGCAGCACAGATACGCAGTATTTT
>.|TRBJ2-1|TRBV4-2|few
CASSQEGVGNEQFF
TGTGCCAGCAGCCAAGAGGGGGTGGGGAATGAGCAGTTCTTC
>.|TRBJ2-5|TRBV7-9|many
CASSPIRGMGETQYF
TGTGCCAGCAGCCCAATCCGGGGAATGGGGGAGACCCAGTACTTC
>.|TRBJ1-4|TRBV2|few
CASSEGGTNEKLFF
TGTGCCAGCAGTGAAGGGGGAACTAATGAAAAACTGTTTTTT
>.|TRBJ2-7|TRBV5-1|many
CASSFRRGALDEQYF
TGCGCCAGCAGCTTCCGCCGGGGGGCTCTCGACGAGCAGTACTTC
>.|TRBJ2-2|TRBV6-2/TRBV6-3|.
CASSQGLWGYTGELFF
TGTGCCAGCAGCCAGGGGCTATGGGGTTACACCGGGGAGCTGTTTTTT
>.|TRBJ1-4|TRBV20-1|.
CSARDFQGPSELFF
TGCAGTGCTAGAGATTTCCAGGGCCCTTCGGAACTGTTTTTT
>.|TRBJ2-5|TRBV5-1|many
CASSLLTATTETQYF
TGCGCCAGCAGCTTGCTGACGGCTACGACAGAGACCCAGTACTTC
>.|TRBJ1-4|TRBV7-9|few
CASSLGQGLYEKLFF
TGTGCCAGCAGCTTAGGGCAGGGATTGTATGAAAAACTGTTTTTT
>TRBD1|TRBJ2-7|TRBV20-1|.
CSASLPGQIVYEQYF
TGCAGTGCTAGCCTACCGGGACAGATCGTCTACGAGCAGTACTTC
>TRBD1|TRBJ2-5|TRBV6-9|few
CASSYGQGAETQYF
TGTGCCAGCAGTTACGGTCAGGGGGCAGAGACCCAGTACTTC
>TRBD1|TRBJ1-5|TRBV12-3/TRBV12-4|many
CASTGTGAQPQHF
TGTGCCAGCACCGGGACAGGGGCGCAGCCCCAGCATTTT
>.|TRBJ2-7|TRBV4-1|.
CASSPLQPSYEQYF
TGCGCCAGCAGCCCCCTACAGCCCTCCTACGAGCAGTACTTC
>.|TRBJ2-2|TRBV6-1|.
CASRARNTGELFF
TGTGCCAGCAGAGCGCGGAACACCGGGGAGCTGTTTTTT
>.|TRBJ2-1|TRBV6-1|.
CASSEAWVNEQFF
TGTGCCAGCAGTGAAGCTTGGGTAAATGAGCAGTTCTTC
>.|TRBJ2-7|TRBV10-3|.
CAISSGYEQYF
TGTGCCATCAGTTCAGGGTACGAGCAGTACTTC
>.|TRBJ2-1|TRBV6-1|many
CASSLALSYNEQFF
TGTGCCAGCTCGCTAGCGCTCTCCTACAATGAGCAGTTCTTC